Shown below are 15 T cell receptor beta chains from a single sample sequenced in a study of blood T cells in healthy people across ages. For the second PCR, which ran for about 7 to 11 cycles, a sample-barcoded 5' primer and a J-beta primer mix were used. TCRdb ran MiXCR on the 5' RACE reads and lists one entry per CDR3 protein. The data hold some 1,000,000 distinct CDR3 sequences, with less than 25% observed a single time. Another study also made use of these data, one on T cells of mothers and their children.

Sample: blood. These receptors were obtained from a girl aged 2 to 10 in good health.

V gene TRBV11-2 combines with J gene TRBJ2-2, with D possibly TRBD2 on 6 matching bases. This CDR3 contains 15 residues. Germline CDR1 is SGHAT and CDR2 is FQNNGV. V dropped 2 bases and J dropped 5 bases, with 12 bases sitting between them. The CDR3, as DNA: TGTGCCAGCAGCTTAACTCCTAGCGCTACCGGGGAGCTGTTTTTT. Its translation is CASSLTPSATGELFF.

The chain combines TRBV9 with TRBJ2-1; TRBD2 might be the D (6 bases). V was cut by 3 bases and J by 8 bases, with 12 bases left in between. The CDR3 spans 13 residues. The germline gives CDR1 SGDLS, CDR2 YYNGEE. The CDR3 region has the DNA TGTGCCAGCAGCGAAACACTAGCCCATGAGCAGTTCTTC. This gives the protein CASSETLAHEQFF.

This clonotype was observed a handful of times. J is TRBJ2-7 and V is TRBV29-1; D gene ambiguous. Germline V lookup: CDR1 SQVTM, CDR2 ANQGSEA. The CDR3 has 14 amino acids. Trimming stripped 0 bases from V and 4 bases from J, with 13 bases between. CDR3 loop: CSVEDASGRYEQYF. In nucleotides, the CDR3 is TGCAGCGTTGAAGATGCGTCGGGTAGATACGAGCAGTACTTC.

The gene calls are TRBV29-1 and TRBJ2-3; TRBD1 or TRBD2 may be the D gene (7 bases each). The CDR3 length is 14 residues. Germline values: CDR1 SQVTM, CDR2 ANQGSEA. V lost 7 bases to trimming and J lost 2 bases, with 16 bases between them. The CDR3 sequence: CSDRQGGFTDTQYF. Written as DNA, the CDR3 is TGCAGCGACAGACAGGGAGGGTTCACAGATACGCAGTATTTT.

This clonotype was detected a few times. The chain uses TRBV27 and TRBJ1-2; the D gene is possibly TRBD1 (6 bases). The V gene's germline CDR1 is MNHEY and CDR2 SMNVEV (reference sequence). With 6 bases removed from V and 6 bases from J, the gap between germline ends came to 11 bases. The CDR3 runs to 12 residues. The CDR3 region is CASRAQGDGYTF. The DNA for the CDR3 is TGTGCCAGCAGGGCACAGGGTGATGGCTACACCTTC.

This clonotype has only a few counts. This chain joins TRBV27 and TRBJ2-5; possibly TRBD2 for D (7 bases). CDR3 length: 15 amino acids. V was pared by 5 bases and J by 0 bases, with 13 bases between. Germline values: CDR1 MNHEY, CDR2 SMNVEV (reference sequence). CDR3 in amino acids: CASSLLGGDQETQYF. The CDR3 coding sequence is TGTGCCAGCAGTCTACTAGGGGGGGACCAAGAGACCCAGTACTTC.

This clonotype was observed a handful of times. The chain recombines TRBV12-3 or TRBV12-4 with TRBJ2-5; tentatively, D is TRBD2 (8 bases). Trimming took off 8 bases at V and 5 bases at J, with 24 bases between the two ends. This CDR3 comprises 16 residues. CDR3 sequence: CASAVGPSGGQETQYF. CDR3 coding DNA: TGTGCCAGCGCCGTAGGGCCGAGCGGGGGACAGGAGACCCAGTACTTC.

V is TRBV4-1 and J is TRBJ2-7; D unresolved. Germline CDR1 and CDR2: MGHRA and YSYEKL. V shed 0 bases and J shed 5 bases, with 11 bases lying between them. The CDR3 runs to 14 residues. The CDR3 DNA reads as TGCGCCAGCAGCCAAGAGGCCAAACCCCACGAGCAGTACTTC. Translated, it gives CASSQEAKPHEQYF.

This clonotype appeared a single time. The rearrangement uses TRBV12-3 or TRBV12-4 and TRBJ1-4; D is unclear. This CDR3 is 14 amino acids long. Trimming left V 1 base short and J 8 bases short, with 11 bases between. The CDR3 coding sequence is TGTGCCAGCAGTTTAGGGCGCCTTCGAGAAAAACTGTTTTTT. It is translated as CASSLGRLREKLFF.

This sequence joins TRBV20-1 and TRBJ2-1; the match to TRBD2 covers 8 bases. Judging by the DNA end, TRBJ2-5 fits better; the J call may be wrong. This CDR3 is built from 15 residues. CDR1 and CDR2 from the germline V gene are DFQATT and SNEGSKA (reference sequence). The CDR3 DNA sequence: TGCAGTGCCCTTCCTCGGGAGGGGGTGTGGGAGACCCAGTACTTC. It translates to CSALPREGVWETQYF.

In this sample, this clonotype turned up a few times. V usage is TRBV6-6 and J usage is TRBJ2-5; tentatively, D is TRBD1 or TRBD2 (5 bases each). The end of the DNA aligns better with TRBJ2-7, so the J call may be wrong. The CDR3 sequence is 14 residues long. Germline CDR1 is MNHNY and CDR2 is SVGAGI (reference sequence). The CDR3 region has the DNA TGTGCCAGCAGTCCCGGGACGGCACCTTACGAGCAGTACTTC. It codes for CASSPGTAPYEQYF.

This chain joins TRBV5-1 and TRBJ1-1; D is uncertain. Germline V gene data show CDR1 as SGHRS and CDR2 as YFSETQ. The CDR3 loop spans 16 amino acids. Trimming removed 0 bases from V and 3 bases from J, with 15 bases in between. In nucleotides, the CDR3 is TGCGCCAGCAGCTTGGTACGCGGGGTTGGGGACACTGAAGCTTTCTTT. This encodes CASSLVRGVGDTEAFF.

CDR3 sequence (DNA): TGTGCTAGTGGTTTGATAGGATTCTATCAGCCCCAGCATTTT. Its protein is CASGLIGFYQPQHF. The rearrangement joins TRBV12-5 to TRBJ1-5; D gene uncertain. This CDR3 is built from 14 residues. Germline V gene sequence: CDR1 LGHNT, CDR2 FRNRAP. V was pared by 2 bases and J by 5 bases, with 10 bases between.

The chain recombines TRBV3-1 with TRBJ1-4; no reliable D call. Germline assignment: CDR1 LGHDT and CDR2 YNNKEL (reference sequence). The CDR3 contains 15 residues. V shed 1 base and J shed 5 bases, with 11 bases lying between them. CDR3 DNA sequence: TGTGCCAGCAGCCAAGCTGCCTGGGAAAATGAAAAACTGTTTTTT. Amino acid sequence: CASSQAAWENEKLFF.

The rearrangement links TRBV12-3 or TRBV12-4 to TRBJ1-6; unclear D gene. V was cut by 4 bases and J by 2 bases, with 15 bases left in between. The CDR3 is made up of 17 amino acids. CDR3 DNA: TGTGCCAGCAGTTCGCTCTCGGCCCTCCCCTATAATTCACCCCTCCACTTT. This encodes CASSSLSALPYNSPLHF.